This T cell receptor (beta chain) was profiled in a study of T cell repertoires in cytomegalovirus infection. Study details: Public TCR beta signature analysis indicated the presence of both CMV infection and matching HLA type.

In its sample, this clonotype was seen many times. No antigen is known for it. From the reads, TCRdb called clonotypes with MiXCR, one entry per CDR3 protein. The sample shows fewer than 85,000 distinct CDR3 sequences, 3% to 4% of them seen only once. V dropped 1 base and J dropped 4 bases, with 13 bases sitting between them. Germline V CDR1 and CDR2: SGHTA, FQGNSA. This CDR3 is built from 15 residues. Study-wide findings and caveats: Predominance within the ex vivo response was attributable to HLA-C-restricted CMV-specific TCR beta clonotypes. Adding up the frequency of public TCR beta families identified people who carried CMV plus the relevant HLA.

This chain joins TRBV7-2 and TRBJ1-2; no firm D call. This sequence was found in a human donor in good health (CMV status not recorded). Some clones in this sample may be carry-over from other donors' samples. Sequenced: PBMCs. The CDR3 sequence is CASSLDEGSSYGYTF. In DNA form, the CDR3 reads TGTGCCAGCAGCTTAGATGAGGGCAGCAGCTATGGCTACACCTTC.